A single sample is the source of the 29 T cell receptor beta chains below, sequenced in a study of tumor-infiltrating lymphocytes in oesophageal squamous cell carcinoma. TCRdb recomputed calls from the PCR reads with MiXCR, one row per CDR3 protein. The data show 15,000 to 25,000 distinct CDR3 sequences, 39% seen once. The sample was esophageal tumor tissue. Source of these receptors: a male donor with esophageal squamous cell carcinoma.

Turning to this clonotype: One end of the junction is discordant with germline, which a read error may explain. V gene TRBV24-1 combines with J gene TRBJ2-4, with D perhaps matching TRBD2 (6 bases). CDR3 length equals 14 residues. Germline CDR1 is KGHDR and CDR2 is SFDVKD. CDR3 amino acids: CATSDTRNLGLLNF. Here the CDR3 DNA reads TGTGCCACCAGTGACACCCGAAATCTGGGACTCCTCAACTTC.

This clonotype showed up many times. The chain combines TRBV12-3 or TRBV12-4 with TRBJ2-1, with 7 nucleotides matching TRBD2. The trim removed 3 bases at V and 8 bases at J, leaving 13 bases unmatched. CDR3 length equals 16 residues. The CDR3 loop is CASSFQRLADFDEQFF. The CDR3 DNA reads TGTGCCAGCAGTTTTCAGAGACTAGCAGATTTCGATGAGCAGTTCTTC.

This clonotype is classed as medium-sized. The chain links TRBV7-2 to TRBJ2-3; D is ambiguous. V lost 3 bases and J 6 bases, leaving 7 bases between the germline ends. The CDR3 runs to 12 residues. The germline V gene has CDR1 SGHTA and CDR2 FQGNSA. The CDR3 nucleotides are TGTGCCAGCAGCTTCTACTTGGATACGCAGTATTTT. Translating it yields CASSFYLDTQYF.

This clonotype was counted only a few times. The DNA is omitted, as the CDR3 cannot be located on it reliably, and the CDR3 follows TCRdb's listing. The chain employs TRBV11-2 and TRBJ2-6. CDR1 is SGHAT, CDR2 FQNNGV, per germline. The CDR3 totals 17 residues, both ends included. The CDR3 reads CASSLDTTDQLWLHLRF.

This rearrangement joins TRBV19 to TRBJ2-5; no reliable D call. V lost 3 bases and J 4 bases, leaving 9 bases between the germline ends. Germline V lookup: CDR1 LNHDA, CDR2 SQIVND (reference sequence). The CDR3 totals 13 residues. The CDR3 DNA sequence: TGTGCCAGTAGTATCTCTTTAGTAGAGACCCAGTACTTC. Translating it yields CASSISLVETQYF.

The chain uses TRBV24-1 and TRBJ2-6; 7 nucleotides line up with TRBD1. CDR3 length: 18 residues. CDR1 is KGHDR, CDR2 SFDVKD, per germline. With 7 bases clipped from V and 0 bases from J, the junction kept 11 bases outside the gene matches. The CDR3 DNA is TGTGCCACCAGCAGTACCGGGACAGCCCTCTCTGGGGCCAACGTCCTGACTTTC. Amino acids: CATSSTGTALSGANVLTF.

The table lists this clonotype with many counts. The chain is built from TRBV10-1 and TRBJ1-2, with TRBD1 identical over 8 bases. The length of the CDR3 is 13 residues. The germline CDR1 and CDR2 sequences are WNHNN and SYGVQD (reference sequence). Trimming took 8 bases from V and 2 from J; bases not matched to a gene: 4. The CDR3 coding sequence is TGCGCCAGCCGACAGGGGAGGAACTATGGCTACACCTTC. Its translation: CASRQGRNYGYTF.

As to this clonotype: The conserved phenylalanine or tryptophan is not found at the CDR3 terminus, so this likely reflects a read error. No DNA is shown, since the ends of the CDR3 on it are uncertain; the CDR3 is the one TCRdb lists. This chain's CDR3 is CASGLGGNEQFFGS. The rearrangement uses TRBV12-5 and TRBJ2-5. Germline assignment: CDR1 LGHNT and CDR2 FRNRAP. Ends included, the CDR3 has 14 residues.

The chain uses TRBV12-5 and TRBJ2-5, with D hard to call. The J call may be incorrect, as the DNA end agrees better with TRBJ2-7. Per the germline V gene, CDR1 is LGHNT and CDR2 is FRNRAP. The CDR3 runs to 15 residues. CDR3 in DNA: TGTGCTAGTGGTTTGGTACCTGGGTACCCTTGCGAGCAGTACTTC. Translation gives CASGLVPGYPCEQYF.

The V gene is TRBV12-3 or TRBV12-4, the J gene TRBJ2-5; 11 positions match TRBD2. The J call may be mistaken, given a closer DNA end match to TRBJ2-1. This CDR3 spans 16 amino acids. CDR3 bases: TGTGCCAGCACGTTCCGTAGCGGGGGGGCCTACAATGAGCAGTTCTTC. Translation gives CASTFRSGGAYNEQFF.

This clonotype was detected once. This sequence joins TRBV10-3 and TRBJ2-1, with D unclear. Judging by the DNA end, TRBJ2-7 fits better; the J call may be wrong. The germline V gene encodes CDR1 ENHRY and CDR2 SYGVKD. The CDR3 extends over 14 amino acids. The CDR3 coding sequence is TGTGCCATCAGTGAGTCACACAGTTCCTACGAGCAGTACTTC. This encodes CAISESHSSYEQYF.

This clonotype was seen many times. The chain uses TRBV6-1 and TRBJ2-5, with 11 bases matching TRBD1. Losses at the gene ends were 8 bases for V and 2 bases for J; bases not matched to a gene: 10. This CDR3 has 16 amino acids. From germline, CDR1 is MNHNS and CDR2 SASEGT. The DNA for the CDR3 is TGTGCCAGCCGTGGACAGGGGGCGTCGGGTCAAGAGACCCAGTACTTC. Its translation is CASRGQGASGQETQYF.

This clonotype was picked up many times. The gene calls are TRBV14 and TRBJ1-1, with TRBD1 matching over 8 bases. Germline CDR1 is SGHDN and CDR2 is FVKESK. V gave up 4 bases and J gave up 5 bases; unmatched junction bases: 6. The CDR3 runs to 14 residues. For the CDR3, the DNA is TGTGCCAGCAGCCGGGACAGGTGGGGGACTGAAGCTTTCTTT. Amino acid sequence: CASSRDRWGTEAFF.

The chain recombines TRBV11-2 with TRBJ2-3; no clear D gene. CDR1 SGHAT and CDR2 FQNNGV come from the germline V gene. The CDR3 loop spans 11 amino acids. The V and J ends lost 5 bases and 4 bases respectively, with 4 bases between them. CDR3 amino acids: CASSGADTQYF. As DNA, the CDR3 is TGTGCCAGCAGCGGCGCAGATACGCAGTATTTT.

This clonotype was counted at least ten times. The chain has TRBV25-1 and TRBJ1-1, with 7 positions matching TRBD1. The CDR3 totals 17 residues. The germline V gene encodes CDR1 MGHDK and CDR2 SYGVNS. V dropped 3 bases and J dropped 4; count of bases not matched to a gene: 14. The CDR3 loop is CASSDFEGAGVGTEAFF. In DNA, the CDR3 is TGTGCCAGCAGTGATTTTGAGGGGGCGGGGGTGGGCACTGAAGCTTTCTTT.

At least ten counts were recorded for this clonotype. The chain combines TRBV19 with TRBJ1-6; D call uncertain. Germline CDR1 is LNHDA and CDR2 is SQIVND (reference sequence). This CDR3 is built from 16 residues. V shed 5 bases and J shed 5 bases, with 16 bases lying between them. CDR3: CASSPPIGHDNSPLHF. Written as DNA, the CDR3 is TGTGCCAGTAGTCCCCCCATCGGGCACGATAATTCACCCCTCCACTTT.

The chain combines TRBV24-1 with TRBJ2-3; 11 nucleotides match TRBD2. The CDR3 is made up of 19 amino acids. CDR1 and CDR2 from the germline V gene are KGHDR and SFDVKD. The ends lost 8 bases at V and 0 bases at J; junction bases unmatched: 15. The CDR3 protein is CATTPSPGTSGSSTDTQYF. The CDR3, as DNA: TGTGCCACCACCCCTAGTCCCGGGACTAGCGGCTCTAGCACAGATACGCAGTATTTT.

CDR3 residues: CSASQGRTQYF. CDR3 nucleotides: TGCAGTGCTAGTCAGGGGCGAACCCAGTACTTC. This rearrangement joins TRBV20-1 to TRBJ1-6, with D possibly matching TRBD1 (6 bases). The J call may be mistaken, given a closer DNA end match to TRBJ2-5. This CDR3 region has 11 residues. Germline V gene sequence: CDR1 DFQATT, CDR2 SNEGSKA (reference sequence).

Ten or more counts support this clonotype. This sequence joins TRBV5-6 and TRBJ2-7; D may match TRBD1 or TRBD2 (5 bases each). This CDR3 has 14 residues. V was clipped by 6 bases and J by 3 bases, with 16 bases between them. Per the germline V gene, CDR1 is SGHDT and CDR2 is YYEEEE. The CDR3 DNA follows: TGTGCCAGCATGCTCACCGGGGCCCGCTACGAGCAGTACTTC. Encoded protein: CASMLTGARYEQYF. The variable domain in full, with the rest retrieved from reference TRBV5-6 and TRBJ2-7, is DAGVTQSPTHLIKTRGQQVTLRCSPKSGHDTVSWYQQALGQGPQFIFQYYEEEERQRGNFPDRFSGHQFPNYSSELNVNALLLGDSALYLCASMLTGARYEQYFGPGTRLTVT.

This clonotype was seen only a few times. The gene calls are TRBV9 and TRBJ2-3; 8 nucleotides line up with TRBD1. Germline V gene lookup returns CDR1 SGDLS and CDR2 YYNGEE. The ends lost 3 bases at V and 5 bases at J; junction bases unmatched: 11. The CDR3 is 16 amino acids. The DNA of the CDR3 is TGTGCCAGCAGCGGATTACAGGGGGTAGGGGGAGATACGCAGTATTTT. Encoded protein: CASSGLQGVGGDTQYF.

This clonotype was picked up many times. The junction and the germline gene differ at one end; a read error may be behind it. V usage is TRBV28 and J usage is TRBJ1-5, with D possibly matching TRBD1 (5 bases). This CDR3 is 12 amino acids long. Germline CDR1 reads MDHEN; CDR2 reads SYDVKM. The CDR3 loop reads CASRLGDQPQHF. In DNA, the CDR3 is TGTGCCAGCCGTTTAGGGGATCAGCCCCAGCATTTT. The full variable domain, completed using reference TRBV28 and TRBJ1-5, is DVKVTQSSRYLVKRTGEKVFLECVQDMDHENMFWYRQDPGLGLRLIYFSYDVKMKEKGDIPEGYSVSREKKERFSLILESASTNQTSMYLCASRLGDQPQHFGDGTRLSIL.

This clonotype showed up just a few times. The chain carries TRBV7-2 and TRBJ2-2, with D tentatively TRBD1 or TRBD2 (5 bases each). The CDR3 is 14 amino acids. Per the germline V gene, CDR1 is SGHTA and CDR2 is FQGNSA. Trimming took 7 bases from V and 4 from J, leaving 13 bases between them. In DNA, the CDR3 is TGTGCCAGCATCGGGGCGGCCAGCACCGGGGAGCTGTTTTTT. This codes for CASIGAASTGELFF. Filled out from reference TRBV7-2 and TRBJ2-2, the complete variable domain reads GAGVSQSPSNKVTEKGKDVELRCDPISGHTALYWYRQSLGQGLEFLIYFQGNSAPDKSGLPSDRFSAERTGGSVSTLTIQRTQQEDSAVYLCASIGAASTGELFFGEGSRLTVL.

By share of the sample, this clonotype is large. This chain joins TRBV6-1 and TRBJ1-5, with 8 bases fitting TRBD1. V was clipped by 4 bases and J by 0 bases; unmatched bases: 2. Per germline, CDR1 MNHNS and CDR2 SASEGT. The CDR3 spans 15 residues. The chain's CDR3 is CASSAGGYSNQPQHF. CDR3 sequence (DNA): TGTGCCAGCAGTGCAGGGGGCTATAGCAATCAGCCCCAGCATTTT.

The count of this clonotype is one. The CDR3 does not close with the conserved phenylalanine or tryptophan, likely indicating a read error. No DNA is shown, since the ends of the CDR3 on it are uncertain; the CDR3 is the one TCRdb lists. The chain combines TRBV28 with TRBJ2-7. From germline, CDR1 is MDHEN and CDR2 SYDVKM. The CDR3 is 17 amino acids in total, end residues counted. The CDR3 loop is CASLRRGAYIYGYTFGS.

The genes are TRBV7-8 and TRBJ2-7; D tentatively fits TRBD1 or TRBD2 (5 bases each). Germline-derived CDR1 and CDR2 are SGHVS and FQNEAQ. Trimming shortened V by 5 bases and J by 5 bases, and 16 bases separated the two germline ends. The CDR3 consists of 14 residues. CDR3 in DNA: TGTGCCAGCAGCCGATCGAGGGTCAGGGACGAGCAGTACTTC. Translating it yields CASSRSRVRDEQYF.

The CDR3 protein is CASTTIEYGFYNEQFF. CDR3 coding DNA: TGTGCCAGCACCACAATCGAATACGGGTTCTACAATGAGCAGTTCTTC. V is TRBV6-4 and J is TRBJ2-1; D is unclear. CDR1 is MRHNA, CDR2 SNTAGT, per germline. The CDR3 length is 16 residues. Trimming removed 7 bases at V and 3 bases at J, with 19 bases between.

As for this clonotype: The CDR3 end shows no conserved phenylalanine or tryptophan, and so a read error is likely. The DNA is omitted, as the CDR3 cannot be located on it reliably, and the CDR3 follows TCRdb's listing. The chain joins TRBV7-2 to TRBJ2-7; TRBD2 reflects the table's D call only, with no check against the DNA. The germline V gene encodes CDR1 SGHTA and CDR2 FQGNSA. The CDR3 numbers 17 amino acids, ends counted. The CDR3 loop is CASSLSHTTNYGYTFGS.

This clonotype came up many times. The V call is TRBV14, the J call TRBJ1-1; unclear D gene. There are 15 residues in the CDR3. Looked up from germline, CDR1 is SGHDN and CDR2 is FVKESK. V gave up 0 bases and J gave up 4 bases, with 12 bases separating them. CDR3 amino acids: CASSQDQMGGTEAFF. The DNA for the CDR3 is TGTGCCAGCAGCCAAGATCAAATGGGTGGCACTGAAGCTTTCTTT.

This clonotype showed up many times. This clone may be a read error of a much larger clone one base away. The chain is built from TRBV7-3 and TRBJ2-7; TRBD1 aligns across 9 bases. Unmatched junction bases numbered 11, after V lost 4 bases and J lost 7 bases. CDR3 length equals 15 residues. Germline CDR1 SGHTA, CDR2 FQGTGA. The CDR3, as DNA: TGTGCCAGCAGCTCAGGGACAGGGATTGAGAATGAGCAGTACTTC. Residues: CASSSGTGIENEQYF.